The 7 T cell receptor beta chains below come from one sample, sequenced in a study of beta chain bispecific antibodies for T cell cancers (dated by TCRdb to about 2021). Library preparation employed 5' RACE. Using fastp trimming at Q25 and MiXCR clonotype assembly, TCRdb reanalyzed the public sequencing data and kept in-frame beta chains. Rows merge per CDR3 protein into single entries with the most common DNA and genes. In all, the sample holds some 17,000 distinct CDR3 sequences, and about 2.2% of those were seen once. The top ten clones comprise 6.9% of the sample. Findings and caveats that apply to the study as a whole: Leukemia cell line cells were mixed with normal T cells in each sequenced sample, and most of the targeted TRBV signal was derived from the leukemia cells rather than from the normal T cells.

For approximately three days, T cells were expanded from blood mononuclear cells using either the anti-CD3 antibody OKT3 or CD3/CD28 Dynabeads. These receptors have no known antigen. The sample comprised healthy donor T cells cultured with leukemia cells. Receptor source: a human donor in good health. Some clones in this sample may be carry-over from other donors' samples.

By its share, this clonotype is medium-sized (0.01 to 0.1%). The CDR3 spells CSTGQSTDTQYF. DNA of the CDR3: TGTTCAACAGGGCAAAGCACAGATACGCAGTATTTT. The chain couples TRBV10-3 to TRBJ2-3; D may be TRBD1 (6 bases). The CDR3 has 12 residues. Germline V gene lookup returns CDR1 ENHRY and CDR2 SYGVKD.

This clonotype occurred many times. The CDR3: CASSLEVGGSAEAFF. The CDR3 bases are TGTGCCAGCAGTCTAGAGGTGGGGGGTTCTGCTGAAGCTTTCTTT. The chain uses TRBV2 and TRBJ1-1, with D tentatively TRBD1 (5 bases). V lost 5 bases to trimming and J lost 6 bases, with 19 bases between them. CDR1 is SNHLY and CDR2 is FYNNEI in the germline V gene. CDR3 length: 15 residues. Full variable domain (remainder filled in from reference TRBV2 and TRBJ1-1): EPEVTQTPSHQVTQMGQEVILRCVPISNHLYFYWYRQILGQKVEFLVSFYNNEISEKSEIFDDQFSVERPDGSNFTLKIRSTKLEDSAMYFCASSLEVGGSAEAFFGQGTRLTVV.

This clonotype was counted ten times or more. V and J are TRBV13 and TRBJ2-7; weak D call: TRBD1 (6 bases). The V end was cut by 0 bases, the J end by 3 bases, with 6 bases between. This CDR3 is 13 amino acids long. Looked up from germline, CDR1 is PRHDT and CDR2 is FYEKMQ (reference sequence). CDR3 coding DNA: TGTGCCAGCAGCTTAGGGGGACACTACGAGCAGTACTTC. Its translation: CASSLGGHYEQYF.

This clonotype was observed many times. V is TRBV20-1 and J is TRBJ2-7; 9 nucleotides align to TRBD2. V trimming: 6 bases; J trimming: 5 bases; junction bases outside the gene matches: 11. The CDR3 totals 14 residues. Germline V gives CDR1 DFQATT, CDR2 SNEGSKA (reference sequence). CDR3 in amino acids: CSAGGRGAGNEQYF. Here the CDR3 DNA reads TGCAGTGCGGGCGGGAGGGGCGCGGGTAACGAGCAGTACTTC.

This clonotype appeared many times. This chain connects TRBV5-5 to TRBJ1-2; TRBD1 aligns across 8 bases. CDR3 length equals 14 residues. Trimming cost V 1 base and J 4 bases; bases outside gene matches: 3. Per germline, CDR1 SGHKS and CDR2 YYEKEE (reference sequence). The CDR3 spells CASSLPGGPYGYTF. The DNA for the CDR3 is TGTGCCAGCAGCTTGCCAGGGGGCCCCTATGGCTACACCTTC.

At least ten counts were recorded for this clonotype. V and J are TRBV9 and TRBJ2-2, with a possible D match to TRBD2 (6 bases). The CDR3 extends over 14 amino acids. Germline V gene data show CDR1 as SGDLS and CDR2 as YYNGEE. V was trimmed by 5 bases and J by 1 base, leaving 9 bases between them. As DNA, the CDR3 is TGTGCCAGCAGATTCGGGGGGAACACCGGGGAGCTGTTTTTT. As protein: CASRFGGNTGELFF.

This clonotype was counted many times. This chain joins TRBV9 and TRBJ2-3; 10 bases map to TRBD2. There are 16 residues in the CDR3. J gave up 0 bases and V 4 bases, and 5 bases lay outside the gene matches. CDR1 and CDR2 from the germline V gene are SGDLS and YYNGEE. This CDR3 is CASSPTLAGSTDTQYF. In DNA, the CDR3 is TGTGCCAGCAGCCCAACACTAGCGGGGAGCACAGATACGCAGTATTTT.